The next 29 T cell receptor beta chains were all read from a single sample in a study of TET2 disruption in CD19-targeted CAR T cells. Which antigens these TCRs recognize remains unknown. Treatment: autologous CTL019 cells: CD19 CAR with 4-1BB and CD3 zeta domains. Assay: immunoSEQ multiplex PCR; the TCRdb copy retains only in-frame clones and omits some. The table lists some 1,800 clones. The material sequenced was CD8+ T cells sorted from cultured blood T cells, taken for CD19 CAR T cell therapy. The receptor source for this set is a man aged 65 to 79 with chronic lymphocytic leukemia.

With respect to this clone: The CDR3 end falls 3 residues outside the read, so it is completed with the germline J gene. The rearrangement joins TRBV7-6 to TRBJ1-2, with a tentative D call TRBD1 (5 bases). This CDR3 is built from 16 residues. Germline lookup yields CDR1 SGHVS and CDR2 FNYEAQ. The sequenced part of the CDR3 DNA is TGTGCCAGCAGCTTAGCGAGGACTAGCGGGGCCTACGAC. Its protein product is CASSLARTSGAYD. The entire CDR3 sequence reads CASSLARTSGAYDYTF.

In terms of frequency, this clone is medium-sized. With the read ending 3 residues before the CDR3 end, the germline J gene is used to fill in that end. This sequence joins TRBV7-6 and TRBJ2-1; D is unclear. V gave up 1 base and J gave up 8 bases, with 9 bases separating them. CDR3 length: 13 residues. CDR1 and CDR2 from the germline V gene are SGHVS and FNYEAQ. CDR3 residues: CASSLETPYEQFF. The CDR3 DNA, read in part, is TGTGCCAGCAGCTTAGAGACTCCCTATGAG. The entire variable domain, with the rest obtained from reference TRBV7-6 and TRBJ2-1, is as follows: GAGVSQSPRYKVTKRGQDVALRCDPISGHVSLYWYRQALGQGPEFLTYFNYEAQQDKSGLPNDRFSAERPEGSISTLTIQRTEQRDSAMYRCASSLETPYEQFFGPGTRLTVL.

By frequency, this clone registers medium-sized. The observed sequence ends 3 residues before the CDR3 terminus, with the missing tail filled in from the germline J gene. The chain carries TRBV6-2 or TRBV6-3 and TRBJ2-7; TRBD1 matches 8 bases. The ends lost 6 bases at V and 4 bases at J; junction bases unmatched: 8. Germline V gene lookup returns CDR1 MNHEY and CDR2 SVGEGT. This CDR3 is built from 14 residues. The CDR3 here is CASSSRGQVYEQYF. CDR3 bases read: TGTGCCAGCAGCAGTCGGGGACAGGTGTACGAG.

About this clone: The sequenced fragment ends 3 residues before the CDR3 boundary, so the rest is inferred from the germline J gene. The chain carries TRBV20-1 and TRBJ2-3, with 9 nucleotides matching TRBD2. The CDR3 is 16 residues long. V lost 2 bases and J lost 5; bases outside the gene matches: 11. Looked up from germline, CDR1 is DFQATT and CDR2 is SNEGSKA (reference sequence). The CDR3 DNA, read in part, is TGCAGTGCTAGACCGTTAGCGGGGGCGCTGGTAGATACG. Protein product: CSARPLAGALVDT. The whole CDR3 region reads CSARPLAGALVDTQYF.

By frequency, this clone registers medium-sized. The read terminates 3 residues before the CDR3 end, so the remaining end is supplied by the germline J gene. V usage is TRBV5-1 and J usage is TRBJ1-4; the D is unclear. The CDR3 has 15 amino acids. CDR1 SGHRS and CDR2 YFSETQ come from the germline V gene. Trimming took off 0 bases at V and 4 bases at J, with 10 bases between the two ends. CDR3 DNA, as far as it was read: TGCGCCAGCAGCTTGGCCCCGGGGTTTAATGAAAAA. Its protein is CASSLAPGFNEK. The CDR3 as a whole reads CASSLAPGFNEKLFF.

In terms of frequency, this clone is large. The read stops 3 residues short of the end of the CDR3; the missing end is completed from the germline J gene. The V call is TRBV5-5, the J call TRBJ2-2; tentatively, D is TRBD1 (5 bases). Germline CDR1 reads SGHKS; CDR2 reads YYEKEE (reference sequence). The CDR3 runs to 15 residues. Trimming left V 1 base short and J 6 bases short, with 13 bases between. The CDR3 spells CASSLPREDAGELFF. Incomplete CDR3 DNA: TGTGCCAGCAGCTTGCCCAGGGAAGACGCCGGGGAG. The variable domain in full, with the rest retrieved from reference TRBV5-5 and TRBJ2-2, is DAGVTQSPTHLIKTRGQQVTLRCSPISGHKSVSWYQQVLGQGPQFIFQYYEKEERGRGNFPDRFSARQFPNYSSELNVNALLLGDSALYLCASSLPREDAGELFFGEGSRLTVL.

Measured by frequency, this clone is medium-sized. CDR3 DNA, as far as it was read: TGTGCCAGCAGTCGAGGGGAAGCGCGG. Protein sequence: CASSRGEAR. The CDR3, in full, reads CASSRGEARYTF. The J gene is TRBJ1-2, the V gene TRBV2; a possible D gene is TRBD1 (5 bases). The read ends 3 residues shy of where the CDR3 ends; the end is completed using the germline J gene. The germline V gene has CDR1 SNHLY and CDR2 FYNNEI. This CDR3 spans 12 amino acids.

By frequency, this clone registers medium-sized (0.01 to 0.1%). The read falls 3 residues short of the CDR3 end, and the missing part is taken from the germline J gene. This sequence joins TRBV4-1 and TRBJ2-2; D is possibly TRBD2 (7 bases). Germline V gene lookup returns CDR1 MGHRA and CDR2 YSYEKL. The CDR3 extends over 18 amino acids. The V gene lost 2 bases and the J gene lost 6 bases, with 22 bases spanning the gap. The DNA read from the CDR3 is TGCGCCAGCAGCCAACCCGACCGGGGGGCGCTTGTTTCCGGGGAG. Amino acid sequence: CASSQPDRGALVSGE. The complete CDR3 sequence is CASSQPDRGALVSGELFF.

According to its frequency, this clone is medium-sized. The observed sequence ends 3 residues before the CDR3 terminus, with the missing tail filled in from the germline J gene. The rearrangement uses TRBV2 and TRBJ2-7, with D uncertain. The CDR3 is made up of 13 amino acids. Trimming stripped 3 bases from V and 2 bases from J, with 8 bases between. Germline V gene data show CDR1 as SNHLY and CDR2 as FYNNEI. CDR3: CASSDPDTYEQYF. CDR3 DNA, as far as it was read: TGTGCCAGCAGTGACCCCGACACCTACGAG.

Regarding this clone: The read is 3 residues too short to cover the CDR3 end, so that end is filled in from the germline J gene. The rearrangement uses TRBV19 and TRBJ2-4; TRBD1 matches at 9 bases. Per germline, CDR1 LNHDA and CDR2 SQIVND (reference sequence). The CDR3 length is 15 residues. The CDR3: CASSVGTGPGYGQYF. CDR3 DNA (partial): TGTGCCAGTAGTGTGGGGACAGGGCCCGGCTATGGT.

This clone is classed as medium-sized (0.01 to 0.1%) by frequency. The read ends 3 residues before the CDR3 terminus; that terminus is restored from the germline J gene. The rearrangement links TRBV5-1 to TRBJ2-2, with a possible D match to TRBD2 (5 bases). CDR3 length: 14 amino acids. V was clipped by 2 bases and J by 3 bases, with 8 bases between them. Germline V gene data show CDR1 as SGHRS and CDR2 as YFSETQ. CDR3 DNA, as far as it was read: TGCGCCAGCAGCTTCCCGGGGTACACCGGGGAG. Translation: CASSFPGYTGE. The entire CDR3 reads CASSFPGYTGELFF.

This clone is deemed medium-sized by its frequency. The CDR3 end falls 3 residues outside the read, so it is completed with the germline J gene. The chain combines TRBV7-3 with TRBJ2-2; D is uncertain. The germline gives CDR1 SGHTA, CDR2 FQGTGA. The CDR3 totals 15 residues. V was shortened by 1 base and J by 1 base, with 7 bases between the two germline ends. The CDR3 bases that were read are TGTGCCAGCAGCTTAAGGCCGGGGAACACCGGGGAG. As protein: CASSLRPGNTGE. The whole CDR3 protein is CASSLRPGNTGELFF.

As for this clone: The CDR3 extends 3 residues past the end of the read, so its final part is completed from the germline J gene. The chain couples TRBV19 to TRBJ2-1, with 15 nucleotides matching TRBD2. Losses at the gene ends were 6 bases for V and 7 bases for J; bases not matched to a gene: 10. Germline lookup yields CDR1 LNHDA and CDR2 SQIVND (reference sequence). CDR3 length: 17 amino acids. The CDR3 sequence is CASSVGGGLAGGNEQFF. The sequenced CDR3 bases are TGTGCCAGTAGCGTGGGGGGGGGACTAGCGGGGGGTAATGAG.

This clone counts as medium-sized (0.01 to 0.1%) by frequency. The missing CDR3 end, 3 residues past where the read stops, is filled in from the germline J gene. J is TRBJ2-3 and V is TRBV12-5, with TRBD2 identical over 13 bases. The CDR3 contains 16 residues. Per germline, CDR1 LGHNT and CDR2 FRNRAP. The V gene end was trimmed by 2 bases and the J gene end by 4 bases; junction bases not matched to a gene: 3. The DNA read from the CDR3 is TGTGCTAGTGGTTTGATTACTAGCGGGGGGGCAGATACG. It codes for CASGLITSGGADT. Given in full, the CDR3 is CASGLITSGGADTQYF.

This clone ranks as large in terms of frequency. CDR3 region: CASSLEGQGDQAFF. The sequenced CDR3 bases are TGCGCCAGCAGCTTGGAGGGACAGGGGGACCAA. The chain employs TRBV5-1 and TRBJ1-1, with TRBD1 matching 11 bases. Sequencing ends 3 residues short of the CDR3 end; the germline J gene provides the rest. The CDR3 totals 14 residues. Germline loops: CDR1 SGHRS, CDR2 YFSETQ.

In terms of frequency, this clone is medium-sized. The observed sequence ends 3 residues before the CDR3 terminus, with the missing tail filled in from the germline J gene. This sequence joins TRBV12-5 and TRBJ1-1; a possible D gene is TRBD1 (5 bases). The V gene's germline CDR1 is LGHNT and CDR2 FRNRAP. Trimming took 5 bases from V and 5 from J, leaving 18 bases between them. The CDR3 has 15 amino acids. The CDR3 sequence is CASGPLQEGGTEAFF. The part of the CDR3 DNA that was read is TGTGCTAGTGGTCCCCTACAGGAAGGTGGAACTGAA.

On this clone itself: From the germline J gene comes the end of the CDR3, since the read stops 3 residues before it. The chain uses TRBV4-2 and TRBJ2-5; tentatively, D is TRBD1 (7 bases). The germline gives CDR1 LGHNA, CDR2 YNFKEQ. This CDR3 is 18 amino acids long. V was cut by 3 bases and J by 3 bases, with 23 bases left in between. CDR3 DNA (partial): TGTGCCAGCAGCCAGGAGTTCGCCAGGAGGGGGCTGGAAGAGACC. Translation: CASSQEFARRGLEET. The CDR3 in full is CASSQEFARRGLEETQYF.

Incomplete CDR3 DNA: TGTGCCAGCAGCTTAGCGGGACTAAACAATGAC. It translates to CASSLAGLNND. In full, the CDR3 reads CASSLAGLNNDYTF. This rearrangement joins TRBV11-3 to TRBJ1-2; tentatively, D is TRBD1 (5 bases). The read terminates 3 residues before the CDR3 end, so the remaining end is supplied by the germline J gene. Germline V lookup: CDR1 SGHNT, CDR2 YENEEA. The CDR3 is 14 amino acids. The full variable domain, with the rest looked up from reference TRBV11-3 and TRBJ1-2, is EAGVVQSPRYKIIEKKQPVAFWCNPISGHNTLYWYLQNLGQGPELLIRYENEEAVDDSQLPKDRFSAERLKGVDSTLKIQPAELGDSAVYLCASSLAGLNNDYTFGSGTRLTVV.

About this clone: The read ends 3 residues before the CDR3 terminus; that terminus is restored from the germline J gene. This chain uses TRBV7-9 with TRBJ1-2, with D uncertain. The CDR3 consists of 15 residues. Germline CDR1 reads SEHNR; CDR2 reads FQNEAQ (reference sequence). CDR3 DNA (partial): TGTGCCAGCAGCTTAGTCGGAGGGTCCACAGATACC. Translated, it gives CASSLVGGSTDT. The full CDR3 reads CASSLVGGSTDTYTF.

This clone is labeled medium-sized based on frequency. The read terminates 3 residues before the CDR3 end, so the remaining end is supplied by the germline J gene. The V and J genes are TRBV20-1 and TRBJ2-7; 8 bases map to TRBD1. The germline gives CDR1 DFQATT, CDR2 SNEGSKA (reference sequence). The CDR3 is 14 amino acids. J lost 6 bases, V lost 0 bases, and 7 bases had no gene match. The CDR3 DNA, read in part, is TGCAGTGCTAGAGAGGGACAGGTCACTACCGAG. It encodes CSAREGQVTTE. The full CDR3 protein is CSAREGQVTTEQYF.

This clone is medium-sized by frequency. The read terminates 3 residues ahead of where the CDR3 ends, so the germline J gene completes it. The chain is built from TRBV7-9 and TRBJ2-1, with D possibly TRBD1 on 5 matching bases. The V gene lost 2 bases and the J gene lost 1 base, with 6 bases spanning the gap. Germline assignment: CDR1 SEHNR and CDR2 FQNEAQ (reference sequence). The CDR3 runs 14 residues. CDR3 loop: CASSLSGSYNEQFF. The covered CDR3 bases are TGTGCCAGCAGCTTATCAGGGTCCTACAATGAG.

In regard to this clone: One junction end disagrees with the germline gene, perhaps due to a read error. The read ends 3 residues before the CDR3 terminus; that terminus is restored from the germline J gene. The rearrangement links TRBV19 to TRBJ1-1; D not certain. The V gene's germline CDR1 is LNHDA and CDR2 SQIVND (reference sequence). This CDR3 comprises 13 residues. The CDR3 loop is CASSIIPNNEAFF. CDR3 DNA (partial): TGTGCCAGTAGTATCATCCCCAACAATGAA.

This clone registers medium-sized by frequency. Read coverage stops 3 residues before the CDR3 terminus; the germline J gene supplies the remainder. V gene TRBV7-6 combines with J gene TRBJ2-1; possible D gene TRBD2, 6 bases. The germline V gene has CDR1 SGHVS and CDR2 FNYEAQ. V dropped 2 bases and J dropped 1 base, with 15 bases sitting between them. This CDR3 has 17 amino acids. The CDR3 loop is CASSLLIHGGSYNEQFF. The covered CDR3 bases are TGTGCCAGCAGCTTACTCATTCACGGGGGTTCCTACAATGAG.

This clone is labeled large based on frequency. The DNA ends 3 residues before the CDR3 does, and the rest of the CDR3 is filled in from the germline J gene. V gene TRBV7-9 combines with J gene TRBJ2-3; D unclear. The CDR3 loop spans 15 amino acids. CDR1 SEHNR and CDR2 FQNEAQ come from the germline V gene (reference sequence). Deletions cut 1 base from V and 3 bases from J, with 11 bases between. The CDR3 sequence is CASSLGPSATDTQYF. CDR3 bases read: TGTGCCAGCAGCTTAGGCCCCTCAGCGACAGATACG.

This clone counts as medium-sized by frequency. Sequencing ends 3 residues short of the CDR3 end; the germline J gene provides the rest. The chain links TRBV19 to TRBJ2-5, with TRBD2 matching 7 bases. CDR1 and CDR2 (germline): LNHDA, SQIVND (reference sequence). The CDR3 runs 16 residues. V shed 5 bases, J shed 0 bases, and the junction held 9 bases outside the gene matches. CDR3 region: CASSPGVAGDQETQYF. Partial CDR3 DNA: TGTGCCAGTAGTCCAGGTGTTGCGGGGGACCAAGAGACC.

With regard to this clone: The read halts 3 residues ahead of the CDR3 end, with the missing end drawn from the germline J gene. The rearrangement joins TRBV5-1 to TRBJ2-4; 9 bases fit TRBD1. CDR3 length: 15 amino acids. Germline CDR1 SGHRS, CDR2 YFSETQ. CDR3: CASSLEDRGSETQYF. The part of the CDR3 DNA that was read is TGCGCCAGCAGCTTGGAGGACAGGGGATCGGAGACT.

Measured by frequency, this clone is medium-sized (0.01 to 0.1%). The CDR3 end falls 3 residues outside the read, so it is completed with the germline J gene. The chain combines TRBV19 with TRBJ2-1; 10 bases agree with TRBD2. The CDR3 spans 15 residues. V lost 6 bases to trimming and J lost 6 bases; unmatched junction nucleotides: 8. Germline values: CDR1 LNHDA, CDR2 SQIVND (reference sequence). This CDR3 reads CASRVIAGGPNEQFF. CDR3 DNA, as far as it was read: TGTGCCAGTAGGGTCATAGCGGGGGGCCCCAATGAG.

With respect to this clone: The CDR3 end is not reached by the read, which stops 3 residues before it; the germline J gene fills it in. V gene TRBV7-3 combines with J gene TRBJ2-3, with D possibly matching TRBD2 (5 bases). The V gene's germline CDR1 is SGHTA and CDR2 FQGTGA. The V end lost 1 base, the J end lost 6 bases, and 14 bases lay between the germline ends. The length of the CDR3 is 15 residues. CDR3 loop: CASSLSGGSGDTQYF. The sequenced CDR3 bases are TGTGCCAGCAGCTTAAGCGGCGGGTCCGGGGATACG. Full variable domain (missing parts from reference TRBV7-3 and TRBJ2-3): GAGVSQTPSNKVTEKGKYVELRCDPISGHTALYWYRQSLGQGPEFLIYFQGTGAADDSGLPNDRFFAVRPEGSVSTLKIQRTERGDSAVYLCASSLSGGSGDTQYFGPGTRLTVL.

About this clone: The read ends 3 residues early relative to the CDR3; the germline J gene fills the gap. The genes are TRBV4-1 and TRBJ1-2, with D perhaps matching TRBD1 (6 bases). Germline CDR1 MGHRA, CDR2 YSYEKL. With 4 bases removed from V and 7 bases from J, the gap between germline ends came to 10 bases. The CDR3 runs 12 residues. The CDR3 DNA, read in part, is TGCGCCAGCAGCCCCCCAGGGGCTGGC. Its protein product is CASSPPGAG. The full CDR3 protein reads CASSPPGAGYTF.